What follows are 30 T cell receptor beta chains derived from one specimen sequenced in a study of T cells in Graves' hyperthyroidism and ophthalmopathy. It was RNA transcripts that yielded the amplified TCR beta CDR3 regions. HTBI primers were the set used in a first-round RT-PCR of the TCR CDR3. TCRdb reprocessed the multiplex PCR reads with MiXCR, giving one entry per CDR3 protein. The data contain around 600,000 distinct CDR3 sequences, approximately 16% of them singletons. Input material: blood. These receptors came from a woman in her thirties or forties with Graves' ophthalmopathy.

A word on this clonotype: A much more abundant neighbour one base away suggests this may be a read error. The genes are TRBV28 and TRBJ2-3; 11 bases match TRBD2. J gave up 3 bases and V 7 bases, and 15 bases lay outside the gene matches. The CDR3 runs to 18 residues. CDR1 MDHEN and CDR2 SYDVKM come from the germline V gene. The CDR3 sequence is CASTNRPTSGSRTDTQYF. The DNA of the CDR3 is TGTGCCAGCACCAATCGACCCACTAGCGGGAGTCGAACAGATACGCAGTATTTT.

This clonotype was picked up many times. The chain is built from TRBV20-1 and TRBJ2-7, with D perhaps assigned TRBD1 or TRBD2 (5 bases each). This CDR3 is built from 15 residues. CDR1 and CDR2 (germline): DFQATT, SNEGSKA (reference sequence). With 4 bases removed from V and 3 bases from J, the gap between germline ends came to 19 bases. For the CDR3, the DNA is TGCAGTGCTAACGGGCGAGTCGGGGCCCTCTACGAGCAGTACTTC. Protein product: CSANGRVGALYEQYF.

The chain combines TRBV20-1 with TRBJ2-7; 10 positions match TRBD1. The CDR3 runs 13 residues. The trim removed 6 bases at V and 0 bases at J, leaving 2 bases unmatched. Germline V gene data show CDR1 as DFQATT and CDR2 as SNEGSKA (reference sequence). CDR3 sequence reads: CSAGQGLSYEQYF. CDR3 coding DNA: TGCAGTGCGGGACAGGGGCTCTCCTACGAGCAGTACTTC.

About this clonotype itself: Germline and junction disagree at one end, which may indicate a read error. The CDR3 spells CASGQGHQPQHF. CDR3 nucleotides: TGTGCCAGCGGACAGGGGCATCAGCCCCAGCATTTT. The genes are TRBV5-1 and TRBJ1-5, with 9 bases matching TRBD1. This CDR3 is built from 12 residues. CDR1 is SGHRS, CDR2 YFSETQ, per germline. Full variable domain (remainder filled in from reference TRBV5-1 and TRBJ1-5): KAGVTQTPRYLIKTRGQQVTLSCSPISGHRSVSWYQQTPGQGLQFLFEYFSETQRNKGNFPGRFSGRQFSNSRSEMNVSTLELGDSALYLCASGQGHQPQHFGDGTRLSIL.

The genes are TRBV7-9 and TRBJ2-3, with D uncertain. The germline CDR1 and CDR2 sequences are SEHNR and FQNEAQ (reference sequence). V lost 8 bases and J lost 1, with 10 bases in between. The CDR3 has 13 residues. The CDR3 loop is CASESTGTDTQYF. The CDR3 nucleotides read TGTGCCAGCGAGAGTACGGGCACAGATACGCAGTATTTT.

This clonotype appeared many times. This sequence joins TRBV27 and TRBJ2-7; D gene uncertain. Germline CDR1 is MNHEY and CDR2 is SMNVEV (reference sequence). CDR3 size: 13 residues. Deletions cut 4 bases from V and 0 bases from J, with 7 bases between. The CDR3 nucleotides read TGTGCCAGCAGTTACAAGGACTCCTACGAGCAGTACTTC. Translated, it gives CASSYKDSYEQYF.

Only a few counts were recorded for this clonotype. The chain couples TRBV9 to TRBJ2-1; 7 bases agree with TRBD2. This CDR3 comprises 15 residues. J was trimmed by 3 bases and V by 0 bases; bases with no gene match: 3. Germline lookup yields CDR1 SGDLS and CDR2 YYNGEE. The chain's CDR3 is CASSVVAGVYNEQFF. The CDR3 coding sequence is TGTGCCAGCAGCGTAGTGGCGGGAGTCTACAATGAGCAGTTCTTC.

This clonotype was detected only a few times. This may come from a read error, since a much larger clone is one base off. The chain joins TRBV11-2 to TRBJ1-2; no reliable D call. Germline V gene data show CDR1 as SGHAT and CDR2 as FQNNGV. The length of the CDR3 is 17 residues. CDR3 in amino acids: CANSLPYSRRANYGYTF. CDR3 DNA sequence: TGTGCCAACAGCTTACCCTATAGTAGGAGGGCTAACTATGGCTACACCTTC.

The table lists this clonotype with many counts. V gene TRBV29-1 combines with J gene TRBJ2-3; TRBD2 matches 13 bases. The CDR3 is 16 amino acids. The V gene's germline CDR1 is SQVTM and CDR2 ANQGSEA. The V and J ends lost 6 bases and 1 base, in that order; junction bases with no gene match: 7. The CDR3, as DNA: TGCAGCGTAAGGACTAGCGGGAGCGAGGGCACAGATACGCAGTATTTT. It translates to CSVRTSGSEGTDTQYF.

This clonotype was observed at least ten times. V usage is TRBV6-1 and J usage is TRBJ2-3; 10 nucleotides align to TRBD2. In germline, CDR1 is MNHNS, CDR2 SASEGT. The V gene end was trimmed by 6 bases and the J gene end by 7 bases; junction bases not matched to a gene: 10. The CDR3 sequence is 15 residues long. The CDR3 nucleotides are TGTGCCAGCAGCTCTTCCGGGACTAGCGTATATACGCAGTATTTT. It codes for CASSSSGTSVYTQYF.

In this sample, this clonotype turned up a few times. The DNA of the CDR3 is TGTGCCAGCAGTTTTTGGTCTAACAATGAGCAGTTCTTC. Amino acids: CASSFWSNNEQFF. The J gene is TRBJ2-1, the V gene TRBV6-2 or TRBV6-3; no clear D. This CDR3 has 13 amino acids. CDR1 and CDR2 from the germline V gene are MNHEY and SVGEGT. Between the trimmed V and J ends, which lost 4 bases and 5 bases, there was a span of 9 bases.

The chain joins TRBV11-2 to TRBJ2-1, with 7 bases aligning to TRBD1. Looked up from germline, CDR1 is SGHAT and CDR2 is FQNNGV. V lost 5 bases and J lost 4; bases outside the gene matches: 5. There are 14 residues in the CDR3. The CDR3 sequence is CASSMIQGYNEQFF. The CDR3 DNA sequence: TGTGCCAGCAGCATGATACAGGGGTACAATGAGCAGTTCTTC.

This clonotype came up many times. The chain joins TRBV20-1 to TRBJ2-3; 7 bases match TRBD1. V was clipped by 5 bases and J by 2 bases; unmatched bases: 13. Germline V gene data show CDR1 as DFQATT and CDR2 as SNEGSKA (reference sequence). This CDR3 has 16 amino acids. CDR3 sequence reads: CSALASGTAATDTQYF. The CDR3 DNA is TGCAGTGCTCTAGCTTCCGGGACAGCGGCCACAGATACGCAGTATTTT.

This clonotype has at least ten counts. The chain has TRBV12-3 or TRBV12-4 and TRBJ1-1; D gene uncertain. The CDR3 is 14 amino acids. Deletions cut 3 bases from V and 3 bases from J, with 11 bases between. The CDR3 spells CASSLGILDTEAFF. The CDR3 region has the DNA TGTGCCAGCAGTTTGGGAATACTGGACACTGAAGCTTTCTTT.

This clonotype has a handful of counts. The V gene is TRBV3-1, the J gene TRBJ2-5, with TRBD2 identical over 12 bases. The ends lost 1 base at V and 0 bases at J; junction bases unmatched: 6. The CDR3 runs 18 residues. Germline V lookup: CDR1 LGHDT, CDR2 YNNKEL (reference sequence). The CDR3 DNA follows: TGTGCCAGCAGCCAAGTACTAGCGGGAGGCCTGTACCAAGAGACCCAGTACTTC. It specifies CASSQVLAGGLYQETQYF.

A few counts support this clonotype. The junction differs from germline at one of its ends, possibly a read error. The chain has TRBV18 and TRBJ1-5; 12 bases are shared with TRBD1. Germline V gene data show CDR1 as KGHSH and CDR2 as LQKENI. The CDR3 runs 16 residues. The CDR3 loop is CASSPPGQGAYQPQHF. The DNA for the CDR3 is TGTGCCAGCTCCCCACCGGGACAGGGGGCTTATCAGCCCCAGCATTTT.

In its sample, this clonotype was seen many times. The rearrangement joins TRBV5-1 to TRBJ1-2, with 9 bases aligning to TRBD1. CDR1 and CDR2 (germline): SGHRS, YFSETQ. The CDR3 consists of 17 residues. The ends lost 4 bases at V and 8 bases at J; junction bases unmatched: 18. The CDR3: CASSREAPTQGAEGYTF. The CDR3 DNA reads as TGCGCCAGCAGCCGCGAGGCCCCCACACAGGGGGCGGAGGGCTACACCTTC. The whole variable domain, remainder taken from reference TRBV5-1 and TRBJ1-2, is KAGVTQTPRYLIKTRGQQVTLSCSPISGHRSVSWYQQTPGQGLQFLFEYFSETQRNKGNFPGRFSGRQFSNSRSEMNVSTLELGDSALYLCASSREAPTQGAEGYTFGSGTRLTVV.

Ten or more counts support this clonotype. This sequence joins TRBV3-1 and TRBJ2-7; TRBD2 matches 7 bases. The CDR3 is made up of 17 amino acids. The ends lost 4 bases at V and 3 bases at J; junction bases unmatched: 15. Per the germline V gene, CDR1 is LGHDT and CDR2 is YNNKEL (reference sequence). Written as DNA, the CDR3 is TGTGCCAGCAGCCCACTTTGGGAGGGAGGGCCTCTCTACGAGCAGTACTTC. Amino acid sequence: CASSPLWEGGPLYEQYF.

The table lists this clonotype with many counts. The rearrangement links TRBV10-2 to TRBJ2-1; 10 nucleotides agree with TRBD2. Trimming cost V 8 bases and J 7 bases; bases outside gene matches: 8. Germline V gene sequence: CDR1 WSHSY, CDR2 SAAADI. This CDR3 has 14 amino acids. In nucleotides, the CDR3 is TGCGCCAGCCGAACTAGCGGGAATAGGAATGAGCAGTTCTTC. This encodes CASRTSGNRNEQFF.

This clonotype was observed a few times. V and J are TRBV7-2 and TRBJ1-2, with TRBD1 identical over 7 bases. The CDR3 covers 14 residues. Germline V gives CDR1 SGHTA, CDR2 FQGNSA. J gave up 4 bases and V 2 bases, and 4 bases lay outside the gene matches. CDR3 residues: CASSLLTGTYGYTF. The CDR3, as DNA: TGTGCCAGCAGCTTACTGACAGGGACCTATGGCTACACCTTC.

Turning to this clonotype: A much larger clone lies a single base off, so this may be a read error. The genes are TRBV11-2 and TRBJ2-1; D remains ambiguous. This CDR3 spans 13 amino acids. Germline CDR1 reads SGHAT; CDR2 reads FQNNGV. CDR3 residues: CASRPRAYNEQLF. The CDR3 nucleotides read TGTGCCAGCAGGCCCCGGGCCTACAATGAGCAGCTCTTC. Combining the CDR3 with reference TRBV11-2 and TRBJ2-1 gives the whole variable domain EAGVAQSPRYKIIEKRQSVAFWCNPISGHATLYWYQQILGQGPKLLIQFQNNGVVDDSQLPKDRFSAERLKGVDSTLKIQPAKLEDSAVYLCASRPRAYNEQLFGPGTRLTVL.

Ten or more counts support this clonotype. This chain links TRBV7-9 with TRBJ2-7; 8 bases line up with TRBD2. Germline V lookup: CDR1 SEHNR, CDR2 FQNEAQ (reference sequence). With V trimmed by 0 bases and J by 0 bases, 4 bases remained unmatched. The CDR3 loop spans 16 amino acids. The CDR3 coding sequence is TGTGCCAGCAGCTTAGCAGGTAGCGGGGACTCCTACGAGCAGTACTTC. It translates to CASSLAGSGDSYEQYF. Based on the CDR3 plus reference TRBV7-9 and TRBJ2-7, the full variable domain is DTGVSQNPRHKITKRGQNVTFRCDPISEHNRLYWYRQTLGQGPEFLTYFQNEAQLEKSRLLSDRFSAERPKGSFSTLEIQRTEQGDSAMYLCASSLAGSGDSYEQYFGPGTRLTVT.

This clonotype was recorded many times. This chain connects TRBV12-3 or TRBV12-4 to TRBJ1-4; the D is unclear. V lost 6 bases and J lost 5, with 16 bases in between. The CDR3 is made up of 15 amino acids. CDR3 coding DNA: TGTGCCAGCAGCCCTTTCCGCCAAGGGAATGAAAAACTGTTTTTT. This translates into CASSPFRQGNEKLFF.

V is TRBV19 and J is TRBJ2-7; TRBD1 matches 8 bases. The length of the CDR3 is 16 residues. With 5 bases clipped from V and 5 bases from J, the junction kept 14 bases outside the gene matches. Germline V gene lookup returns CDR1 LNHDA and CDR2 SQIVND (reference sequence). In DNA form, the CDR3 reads TGTGCCAGTAGTCCCAGCTTGGACAGGGAAATCAACGAGCAGTACTTC. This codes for CASSPSLDREINEQYF.

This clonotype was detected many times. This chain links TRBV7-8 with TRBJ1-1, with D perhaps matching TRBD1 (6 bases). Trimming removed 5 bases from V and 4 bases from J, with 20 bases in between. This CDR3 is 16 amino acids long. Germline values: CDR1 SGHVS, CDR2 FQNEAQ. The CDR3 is CASSPSRLTGGTEAFF. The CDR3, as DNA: TGTGCCAGCAGCCCATCACGTTTGACAGGTGGCACTGAAGCTTTCTTT.

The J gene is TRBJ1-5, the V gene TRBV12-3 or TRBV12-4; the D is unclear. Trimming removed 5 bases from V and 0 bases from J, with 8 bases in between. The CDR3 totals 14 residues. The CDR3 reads CASSHDYSNQPQHF. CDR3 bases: TGTGCCAGCAGTCATGATTATAGCAATCAGCCCCAGCATTTT.

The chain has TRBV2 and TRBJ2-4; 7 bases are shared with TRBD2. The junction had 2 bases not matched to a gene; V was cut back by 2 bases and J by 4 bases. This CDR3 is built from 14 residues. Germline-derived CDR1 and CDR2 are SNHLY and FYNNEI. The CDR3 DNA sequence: TGTGCCAGCAGTGAAAGCGGGGTAAAAAACATTCAGTACTTC. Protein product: CASSESGVKNIQYF. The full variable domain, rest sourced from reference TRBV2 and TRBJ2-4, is EPEVTQTPSHQVTQMGQEVILRCVPISNHLYFYWYRQILGQKVEFLVSFYNNEISEKSEIFDDQFSVERPDGSNFTLKIRSTKLEDSAMYFCASSESGVKNIQYFGAGTRLSVL.

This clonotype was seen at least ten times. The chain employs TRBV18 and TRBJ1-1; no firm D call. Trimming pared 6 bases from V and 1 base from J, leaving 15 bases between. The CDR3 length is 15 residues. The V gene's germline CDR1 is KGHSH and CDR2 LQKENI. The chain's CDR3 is CASSRRDPKNTEAFF. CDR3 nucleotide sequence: TGTGCCAGCTCTCGCCGGGATCCTAAGAACACTGAAGCTTTCTTT.

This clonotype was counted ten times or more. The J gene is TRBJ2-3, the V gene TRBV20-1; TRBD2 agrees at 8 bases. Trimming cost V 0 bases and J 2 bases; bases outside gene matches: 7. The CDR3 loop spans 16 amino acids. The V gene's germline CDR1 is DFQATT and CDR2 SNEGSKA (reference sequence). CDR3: CSARDPRGGSTDTQYF. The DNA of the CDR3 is TGCAGTGCTAGAGATCCTCGGGGGGGATCCACAGATACGCAGTATTTT.

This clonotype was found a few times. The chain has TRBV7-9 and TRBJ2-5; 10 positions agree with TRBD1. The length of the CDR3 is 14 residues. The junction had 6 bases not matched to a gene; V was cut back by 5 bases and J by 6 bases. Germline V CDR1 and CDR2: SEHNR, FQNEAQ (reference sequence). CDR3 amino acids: CASSRGTGDKTQYF. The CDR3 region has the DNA TGTGCCAGCAGCCGGGGGACAGGGGACAAGACCCAGTACTTC.